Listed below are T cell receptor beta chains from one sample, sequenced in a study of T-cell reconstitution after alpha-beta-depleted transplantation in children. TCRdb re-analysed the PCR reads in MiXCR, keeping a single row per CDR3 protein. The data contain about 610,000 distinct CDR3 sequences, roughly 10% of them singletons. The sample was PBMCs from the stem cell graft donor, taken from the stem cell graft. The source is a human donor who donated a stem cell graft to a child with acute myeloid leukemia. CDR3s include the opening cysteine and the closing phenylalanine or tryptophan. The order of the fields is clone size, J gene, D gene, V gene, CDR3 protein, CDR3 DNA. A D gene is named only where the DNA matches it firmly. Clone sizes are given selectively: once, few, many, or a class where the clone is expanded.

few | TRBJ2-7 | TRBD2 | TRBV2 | CASSTGTRSTEQYF | TGTGCCAGCAGCACCGGGACTAGGTCGACCGAGCAGTACTTC
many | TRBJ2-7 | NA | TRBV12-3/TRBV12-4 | CASSFRYEQYF | TGTGCCAGCAGTTTTAGGTACGAGCAGTACTTC
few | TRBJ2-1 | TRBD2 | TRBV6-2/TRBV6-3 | CASRTGTSGYSSYNEQFF | TGTGCCAGCAGAACCGGGACTAGCGGATATAGCTCCTACAATGAGCAGTTCTTC
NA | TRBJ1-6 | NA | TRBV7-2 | CASRPGAESPLHF | TGTGCCAGCAGGCCTGGGGCCGAGTCACCCCTCCACTTT
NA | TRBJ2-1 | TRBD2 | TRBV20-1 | CSAPTSADDEQFF | TGCAGTGCTCCGACTAGCGCCGACGATGAGCAGTTCTTC
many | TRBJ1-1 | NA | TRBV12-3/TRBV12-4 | CASSTIMNTEAFF | TGTGCCAGCAGTACTATCATGAACACTGAAGCTTTCTTT
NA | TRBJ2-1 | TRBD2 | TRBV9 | CASSARLAGIDEQFF | TGTGCCAGCAGCGCGAGACTAGCGGGAATAGATGAGCAGTTCTTC
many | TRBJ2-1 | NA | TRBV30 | CAFRRFKGNEQFF | TGTGCCTTCCGTCGGTTTAAGGGGAATGAGCAGTTCTTC
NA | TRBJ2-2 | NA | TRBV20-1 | CSARAEFANTGELFF | TGCAGTGCTCGAGCTGAATTCGCGAACACCGGGGAGCTGTTTTTT
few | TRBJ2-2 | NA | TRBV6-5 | CASSYAGTYGNTGELFF | TGTGCCAGCAGTTACGCAGGGACCTACGGGAACACCGGGGAGCTGTTTTTT
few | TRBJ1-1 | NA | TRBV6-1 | CASSEYITEAFF | TGTGCCAGCAGTGAATATATCACTGAAGCTTTCTTT
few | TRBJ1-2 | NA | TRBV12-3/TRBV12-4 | CASSFTMDGYTF | TGTGCCAGCAGTTTTACAATGGACGGCTACACCTTC
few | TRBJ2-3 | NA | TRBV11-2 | CASSHLRASTDTQYF | TGTGCCAGCAGCCATTTAAGGGCTAGCACAGATACGCAGTATTTT
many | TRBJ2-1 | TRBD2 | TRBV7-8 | CASSLVSLAGLTYNEQFF | TGTGCCAGCAGCTTAGTATCCCTAGCGGGGCTTACCTACAATGAGCAGTTCTTC
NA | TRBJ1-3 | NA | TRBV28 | CASSLWPDSGNTIYF | TGTGCCAGCAGTTTATGGCCGGACTCTGGAAACACCATATATTTT
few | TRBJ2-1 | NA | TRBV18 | CASSPRQGPYNEQFF | TGTGCCAGCTCACCACGCCAGGGCCCCTACAATGAGCAGTTCTTC
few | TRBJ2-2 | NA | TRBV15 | CATRSWTVNTGELFF | TGTGCCACCAGAAGCTGGACGGTGAACACCGGGGAGCTGTTTTTT